These 32 T cell receptor beta chains were all obtained from the same sample, sequenced in a study of Tregs in tolerant kidney transplant recipients (dated by TCRdb to about 2019). The time point label, read with the paper, signifies: blood sample drawn before combined kidney and bone marrow transplant. The method behind the library was the immunoSEQ multiplex PCR assay. TCRdb obtained this table from immuneACCESS and retained in-frame rearrangements with V and J assigned. These tables miss some clones; where compared with another copy, unresolved V genes account for less than half of the shortfall, and the remainder is unexplained. Here the sample has 62,000 or so clones; 95% to 98% occur a single time. Approximately 0.34% of the sample comes from the top ten. Sequenced here: Tregs from blood, sampled before the transplant. These receptors all come from a human donor who received a combined kidney and bone marrow transplant.

The rearrangement links TRBV4-2 to TRBJ2-3; 16 bases line up with TRBD2. V lost 0 bases to trimming and J lost 4 bases; unmatched junction nucleotides: 1. The CDR3 is made up of 17 amino acids. Germline V gene data show CDR1 as LGHNA and CDR2 as YNFKEQ. The CDR3, as DNA: TGTGCCAGCAGCCAAGAGGGACTAGCGGGAGGGCCAGATACGCAGTATTTT. Protein product: CASSQEGLAGGPDTQYF.

This clone was recorded once. The chain is built from TRBV5-4 and TRBJ2-3; D is perhaps TRBD2 (5 bases). CDR3 length equals 18 residues. CDR1 and CDR2 (germline): SGHNT, YYREEE (reference sequence). Trimming took off 4 bases at V and 2 bases at J, with 23 bases between the two ends. CDR3 residues: CASSQSRTSHSSTDTQYF. The CDR3 DNA sequence: TGTGCCAGCAGCCAAAGTCGGACTTCGCATTCCTCCACAGATACGCAGTATTTT.

The chain combines TRBV4-3 with TRBJ1-1, with D unresolved. Trimming removed 0 bases at V and 0 bases at J, with 5 bases between. This CDR3 region has 14 residues. The germline V gene encodes CDR1 LGHNA and CDR2 YSLEER. The CDR3 region has the DNA TGCGCCAGCAGCCAAGACCCAGTGAACACTGAAGCTTTCTTT. It is translated as CASSQDPVNTEAFF.

This clone is a singleton in its sample. J is TRBJ1-1 and V is TRBV30; maybe TRBD1 (5 bases). From germline, CDR1 is GTSNPN and CDR2 SVGIG (reference sequence). This CDR3 has 17 residues. V lost 2 bases and J lost 3, with 22 bases in between. This chain's CDR3 is CAWSSHPWGLLDTEAFF. In DNA, the CDR3 is TGTGCCTGGAGTTCCCATCCGTGGGGCCTTCTAGACACTGAAGCTTTCTTT.

V is TRBV11-3 and J is TRBJ1-1; no clear D. The germline V and J ends were trimmed by 10 bases and 1 base, with 7 bases remaining between them. The CDR3 consists of 11 residues. Germline CDR1 reads SGHNT; CDR2 reads YENEEA. CDR3 sequence: CATQKNTEAFF. In DNA form, the CDR3 reads TGTGCCACCCAAAAGAACACTGAAGCTTTCTTT. Full variable domain (rest looked up from reference TRBV11-3 and TRBJ1-1): EAGVVQSPRYKIIEKKQPVAFWCNPISGHNTLYWYLQNLGQGPELLIRYENEEAVDDSQLPKDRFSAERLKGVDSTLKIQPAELGDSAVYLCATQKNTEAFFGQGTRLTVV.

The chain uses TRBV9 and TRBJ2-1, with a weak D call TRBD2 (5 bases). This CDR3 comprises 13 residues. V lost 1 base and J lost 12, with 14 bases in between. Germline CDR1 reads SGDLS; CDR2 reads YYNGEE. The CDR3 DNA reads as TGTGCCAGCAGCGTAATGAGTAGCGCCCTGCAGTTCTTC. This encodes CASSVMSSALQFF.

The chain is built from TRBV7-2 and TRBJ2-7; 8 nucleotides line up with TRBD1. V lost 4 bases, J lost 2 bases, and 7 bases stayed unmatched. Germline lookup yields CDR1 SGHTA and CDR2 FQGNSA. The CDR3 extends over 15 amino acids. CDR3 sequence (DNA): TGTGCCAGCAGCTGGAGGACAGGGTACGCCTACGAGCAGTACTTC. Protein sequence: CASSWRTGYAYEQYF.

This clone was found once. The J gene is TRBJ1-2, the V gene TRBV28, with 8 bases aligning to TRBD1. The germline gives CDR1 MDHEN, CDR2 SYDVKM. The V segment lost 4 bases and the J segment 8 bases; nucleotides outside the gene matches: 12. This CDR3 spans 15 amino acids. CDR3 loop: CASSWPRLTGEGYTF. DNA for the CDR3: TGTGCCAGCAGTTGGCCCCGTTTGACAGGGGAAGGCTACACCTTC.

V usage is TRBV27 and J usage is TRBJ1-2, with 7 bases lining up with TRBD1. The junction had 17 bases not matched to a gene; V was cut back by 3 bases and J by 4 bases. CDR1 MNHEY and CDR2 SMNVEV come from the germline V gene (reference sequence). The CDR3 loop spans 18 amino acids. In nucleotides, the CDR3 is TGTGCCAGCAGTTTTTCCCTTCCCCCGGGACAGCGACCCTATGGCTACACCTTC. This translates into CASSFSLPPGQRPYGYTF.

The chain employs TRBV4-1 and TRBJ2-3, with 7 bases identical to TRBD2. Germline V gene sequence: CDR1 MGHRA, CDR2 YSYEKL. J was trimmed by 0 bases and V by 7 bases; bases with no gene match: 4. The CDR3 has 14 amino acids. CDR3 protein: CASTSGLSTDTQYF. As DNA, the CDR3 is TGCGCCAGCACTAGCGGCCTCAGCACAGATACGCAGTATTTT.

The table lists this clone with a few counts. The chain has TRBV7-7 and TRBJ2-1; TRBD2 aligns across 7 bases. This CDR3 is 15 amino acids long. The trim removed 0 bases at V and 7 bases at J, leaving 6 bases unmatched. Germline V gene lookup returns CDR1 SSHAT and CDR2 FNYEAQ (reference sequence). DNA for the CDR3: TGTGCCAGCAGCTTAGCGGGCACCGGGGGGAATGAGCAGTTCTTC. Its translation: CASSLAGTGGNEQFF.

The sample holds one count of this clone. The rearrangement joins TRBV27 to TRBJ1-3, with 10 bases matching TRBD1. CDR1 and CDR2 from the germline V gene are MNHEY and SMNVEV (reference sequence). This CDR3 spans 14 amino acids. V was clipped by 10 bases and J by 4 bases; unmatched bases: 7. The chain's CDR3 is CATRQGAQGNTIYF. CDR3 sequence (DNA): TGTGCCACCCGACAGGGGGCGCAGGGAAACACCATATATTTT.

This chain links TRBV5-1 with TRBJ1-1, with 10 bases matching TRBD1. The V gene end was trimmed by 2 bases and the J gene end by 5 bases; junction bases not matched to a gene: 3. Germline V gives CDR1 SGHRS, CDR2 YFSETQ. This CDR3 is 14 amino acids long. CDR3 sequence: CASSFRDRGTEAFF. The DNA of the CDR3 is TGCGCCAGCAGCTTCCGGGACAGGGGAACTGAAGCTTTCTTT.

V gene TRBV5-1 combines with J gene TRBJ1-2; 8 bases match TRBD1. Germline V CDR1 and CDR2: SGHRS, YFSETQ. V lost 2 bases to trimming and J lost 7 bases; unmatched junction nucleotides: 4. This CDR3 spans 13 amino acids. The CDR3 sequence: CASSLQGDGGYTF. In DNA, the CDR3 is TGCGCCAGCAGCTTACAGGGGGACGGTGGCTACACCTTC. Using reference TRBV5-1 and TRBJ1-2 for the parts outside the CDR3, the full variable domain is KAGVTQTPRYLIKTRGQQVTLSCSPISGHRSVSWYQQTPGQGLQFLFEYFSETQRNKGNFPGRFSGRQFSNSRSEMNVSTLELGDSALYLCASSLQGDGGYTFGSGTRLTVV.

The V and J genes are TRBV7-2 and TRBJ2-3; 7 nucleotides match TRBD2. The germline gives CDR1 SGHTA, CDR2 FQGNSA. Trimming at V came to 6 bases and at J to 5 bases, leaving 8 bases not matched to a gene. This CDR3 comprises 14 residues. CDR3 sequence (DNA): TGTGCCAGCAGAGCTACAGCGGGGATAGATACGCAGTATTTT. It is translated as CASRATAGIDTQYF.

The genes are TRBV5-1 and TRBJ1-1, with D unresolved. The CDR3 extends over 15 amino acids. The V gene's germline CDR1 is SGHRS and CDR2 YFSETQ. The V end was cut by 0 bases, the J end by 4 bases, with 13 bases between. CDR3 loop: CASSLEFPTVTEAFF. CDR3 bases: TGCGCCAGCAGCTTGGAGTTCCCCACAGTCACTGAAGCTTTCTTT. The full variable domain, completed using reference TRBV5-1 and TRBJ1-1, is KAGVTQTPRYLIKTRGQQVTLSCSPISGHRSVSWYQQTPGQGLQFLFEYFSETQRNKGNFPGRFSGRQFSNSRSEMNVSTLELGDSALYLCASSLEFPTVTEAFFGQGTRLTVV.

V is TRBV5-1 and J is TRBJ2-1, with D possibly matching TRBD1 (5 bases). V was clipped by 4 bases and J by 3 bases, with 14 bases between them. The CDR3 consists of 15 residues. Germline loops: CDR1 SGHRS, CDR2 YFSETQ. The CDR3 region has the DNA TGCGCCAGCAGCCTGAATCAGGGTTACTACAATGAGCAGTTCTTC. This gives the protein CASSLNQGYYNEQFF.

The chain employs TRBV4-3 and TRBJ1-2; D gene ambiguous. The germline V gene encodes CDR1 LGHNA and CDR2 YSLEER. The CDR3 runs to 13 residues. Deletions cut 0 bases from V and 5 bases from J, with 7 bases between. For the CDR3, the DNA is TGCGCCAGCAGCCAAGATTCGGGTTATGGCTACACCTTC. It translates to CASSQDSGYGYTF.

The chain recombines TRBV2 with TRBJ1-2; the match to TRBD1 covers 8 bases. The CDR3 sequence is 15 residues long. Losses at the gene ends were 5 bases for V and 7 bases for J; bases not matched to a gene: 12. Germline V gene sequence: CDR1 SNHLY, CDR2 FYNNEI. CDR3 sequence (DNA): TGTGCCAGCAGTCCATACCCGCAGGGGGCCTCTGGCTACACCTTC. Its protein product is CASSPYPQGASGYTF.

The chain recombines TRBV19 with TRBJ1-1, with D uncertain. The germline V gene encodes CDR1 LNHDA and CDR2 SQIVND (reference sequence). Trimming left V 7 bases short and J 0 bases short, with 12 bases between. The CDR3 has 14 amino acids. The DNA of the CDR3 is TGTGCCAGTACCCCGCGGTCGGTGAACACTGAAGCTTTCTTT. It translates to CASTPRSVNTEAFF.

The chain employs TRBV7-3 and TRBJ2-2; D might be TRBD1 (7 bases). V lost 6 bases and J lost 6, with 11 bases in between. The CDR3 has 13 residues. Germline V CDR1 and CDR2: SGHTA, FQGTGA. This CDR3 reads CASSQGGAGELFF. CDR3 in DNA: TGTGCCAGCAGTCAGGGGGGCGCCGGGGAGCTGTTTTTT. Drawing the rest from reference TRBV7-3 and TRBJ2-2, the complete variable domain is GAGVSQTPSNKVTEKGKYVELRCDPISGHTALYWYRQSLGQGPEFLIYFQGTGAADDSGLPNDRFFAVRPEGSVSTLKIQRTERGDSAVYLCASSQGGAGELFFGEGSRLTVL.

This rearrangement joins TRBV7-3 to TRBJ2-7, with D possibly matching TRBD1 (5 bases). This CDR3 is 11 amino acids long. V lost 5 bases and J lost 5, with 7 bases in between. CDR1 and CDR2 from the germline V gene are SGHTA and FQGTGA. The CDR3 sequence is CASSHRNEQYF. The DNA for the CDR3 is TGTGCCAGCAGCCACAGGAACGAGCAGTACTTC.

The rearrangement uses TRBV10-2 and TRBJ1-5; D ambiguous. V lost 0 bases, J lost 4 bases, and 13 bases lay in between. The CDR3 has 16 residues. From germline, CDR1 is WSHSY and CDR2 SAAADI. DNA of the CDR3: TGCGCCAGCAGTGAGTCTCTGGGCAGCACGAATCAGCCCCAGCATTTT. This codes for CASSESLGSTNQPQHF.

The genes are TRBV9 and TRBJ2-1; D gene unclear. In germline, CDR1 is SGDLS, CDR2 YYNGEE. V lost 1 base and J lost 0, with 8 bases in between. The CDR3 loop spans 15 amino acids. CDR3 DNA: TGTGCCAGCAGCGTAAGCCCGAGCTCCTACAATGAGCAGTTCTTC. It specifies CASSVSPSSYNEQFF.

The chain uses TRBV7-9 and TRBJ1-2, with D possibly TRBD1 on 5 matching bases. The CDR3 runs 16 residues. Germline V gene sequence: CDR1 SEHNR, CDR2 FQNEAQ (reference sequence). Deletions cut 0 bases from V and 2 bases from J, with 13 bases between. The CDR3 DNA follows: TGTGCCAGCAGCTTAGCGGGGACCGGGGGGAACTATGGCTACACCTTC. It translates to CASSLAGTGGNYGYTF.

This clone has a single count. The chain employs TRBV6-1 and TRBJ2-7; weak D call: TRBD2 (5 bases). CDR3 length: 11 amino acids. V gave up 7 bases and J gave up 7 bases, with 11 bases separating them. Germline assignment: CDR1 MNHNS and CDR2 SASEGT. The CDR3 DNA reads as TGTGCCAGCACCCTTAGGGAGGAGCAGTACTTC. This encodes CASTLREEQYF.

The CDR3 reads CASSYSMGGNTDTQYF. The CDR3 bases are TGTGCCAGCAGCTACAGCATGGGGGGGAACACAGATACGCAGTATTTT. The chain couples TRBV5-8 to TRBJ2-3; 7 nucleotides agree with TRBD2. The CDR3 covers 16 residues. The V segment lost 3 bases and the J segment 2 bases; nucleotides outside the gene matches: 9. Germline V gives CDR1 SGHTS, CDR2 YDEGEE.

The genes are TRBV6-1 and TRBJ2-7; 8 bases agree with TRBD1. The germline CDR1 and CDR2 sequences are MNHNS and SASEGT. CDR3 size: 13 residues. V lost 6 bases and J lost 3; bases outside the gene matches: 4. The CDR3 region is CASRWGTGYEQYF. The CDR3 DNA sequence: TGTGCCAGCAGGTGGGGGACAGGCTACGAGCAGTACTTC.

This sequence joins TRBV6-5 and TRBJ2-2; weak D call: TRBD1 (5 bases). With 2 bases removed from V and 0 bases from J, the gap between germline ends came to 10 bases. The CDR3 has 16 amino acids. The germline CDR1 and CDR2 sequences are MNHEY and SVGAGI. CDR3 region: CASSYSQGPNTGELFF. The CDR3 bases are TGTGCCAGCAGTTACAGTCAGGGCCCGAACACCGGGGAGCTGTTTTTT.

The gene calls are TRBV5-1 and TRBJ2-6; 9 nucleotides agree with TRBD1. V gave up 2 bases and J gave up 2 bases; unmatched junction bases: 5. Germline V lookup: CDR1 SGHRS, CDR2 YFSETQ. CDR3 size: 17 residues. Here the CDR3 reads CASSLGQGNPGANVLTF. Written as DNA, the CDR3 is TGCGCCAGCAGCTTAGGACAGGGGAATCCTGGGGCCAACGTCCTGACTTTC.

The chain carries TRBV7-7 and TRBJ2-2; no definite D call. The V end lost 1 base, the J end lost 7 bases, and 10 bases lay between the germline ends. There are 14 residues in the CDR3. Germline CDR1 and CDR2: SSHAT and FNYEAQ (reference sequence). CDR3 amino acids: CASSLEVRGGELFF. The DNA of the CDR3 is TGTGCCAGCAGCTTAGAAGTACGCGGCGGGGAGCTGTTTTTT. The complete variable domain, with remaining parts taken from reference TRBV7-7 and TRBJ2-2, reads GAGVSQSPRYKVTKRGQDVTLRCDPISSHATLYWYQQALGQGPEFLTYFNYEAQPDKSGLPSDRFSAERPEGSISTLTIQRTEQRDSAMYRCASSLEVRGGELFFGEGSRLTVL.

The V gene is TRBV5-6, the J gene TRBJ2-5; maybe TRBD1 (6 bases). Germline lookup yields CDR1 SGHDT and CDR2 YYEEEE. V was cut by 5 bases and J by 5 bases, with 7 bases left in between. This CDR3 comprises 11 residues. CDR3 nucleotide sequence: TGTGCCAGCAGAAGGGGGGAGACCCAGTACTTC. Translated: CASRRGETQYF.